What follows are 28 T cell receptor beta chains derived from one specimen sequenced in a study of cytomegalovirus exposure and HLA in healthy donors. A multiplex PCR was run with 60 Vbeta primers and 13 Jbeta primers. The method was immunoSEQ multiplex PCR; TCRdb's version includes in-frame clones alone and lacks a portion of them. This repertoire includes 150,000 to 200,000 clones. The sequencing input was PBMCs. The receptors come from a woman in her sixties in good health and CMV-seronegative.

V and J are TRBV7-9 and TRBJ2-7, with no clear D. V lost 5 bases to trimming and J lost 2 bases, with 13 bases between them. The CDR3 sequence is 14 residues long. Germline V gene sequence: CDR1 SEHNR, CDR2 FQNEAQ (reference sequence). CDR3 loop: CASSPSGVTYEQYF. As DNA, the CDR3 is TGTGCCAGCAGCCCATCAGGTGTGACCTACGAGCAGTACTTC. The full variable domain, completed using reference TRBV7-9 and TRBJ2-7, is DTGVSQNPRHKITKRGQNVTFRCDPISEHNRLYWYRQTLGQGPEFLTYFQNEAQLEKSRLLSDRFSAERPKGSFSTLEIQRTEQGDSAMYLCASSPSGVTYEQYFGPGTRLTVT.

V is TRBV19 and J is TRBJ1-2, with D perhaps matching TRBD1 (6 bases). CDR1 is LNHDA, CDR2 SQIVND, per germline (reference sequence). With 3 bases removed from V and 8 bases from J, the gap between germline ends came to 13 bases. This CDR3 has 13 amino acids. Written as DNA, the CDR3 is TGTGCCAGTAGTATCTACAGGGTGGGCGGCTACACCTTC. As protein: CASSIYRVGGYTF.

The CDR3 is CASSLMSGTAYNEQFF. The DNA for the CDR3 is TGTGCCAGCAGCTTAATGTCCGGGACAGCATACAATGAGCAGTTCTTC. The chain uses TRBV7-2 and TRBJ2-1; TRBD1 agrees at 7 bases. CDR3 size: 16 residues. V lost 2 bases, J lost 4 bases, and 8 bases stayed unmatched. Looked up from germline, CDR1 is SGHTA and CDR2 is FQGNSA. Full variable domain (missing parts from reference TRBV7-2 and TRBJ2-1): GAGVSQSPSNKVTEKGKDVELRCDPISGHTALYWYRQSLGQGLEFLIYFQGNSAPDKSGLPSDRFSAERTGGSVSTLTIQRTQQEDSAVYLCASSLMSGTAYNEQFFGPGTRLTVL.

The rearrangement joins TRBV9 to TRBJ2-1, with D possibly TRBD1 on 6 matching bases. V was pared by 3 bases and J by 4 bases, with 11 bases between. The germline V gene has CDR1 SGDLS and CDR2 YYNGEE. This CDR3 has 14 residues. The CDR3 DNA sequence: TGTGCCAGCAGCGCCCGGACAGATTACAATGAGCAGTTCTTC. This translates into CASSARTDYNEQFF.

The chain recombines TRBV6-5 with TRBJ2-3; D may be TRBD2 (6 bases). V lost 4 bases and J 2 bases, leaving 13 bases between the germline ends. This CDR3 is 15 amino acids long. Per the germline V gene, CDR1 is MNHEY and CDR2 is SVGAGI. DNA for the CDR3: TGTGCCAGCAGTTTCGCGGGACGGAACACAGATACGCAGTATTTT. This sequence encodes CASSFAGRNTDTQYF.

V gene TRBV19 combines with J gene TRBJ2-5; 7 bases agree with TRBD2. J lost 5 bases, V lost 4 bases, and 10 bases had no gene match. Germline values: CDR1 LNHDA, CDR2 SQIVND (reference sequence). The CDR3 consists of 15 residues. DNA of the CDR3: TGTGCCAGTAGTAATGGGGGGGTTGGGGAGGAGACCCAGTACTTC. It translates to CASSNGGVGEETQYF. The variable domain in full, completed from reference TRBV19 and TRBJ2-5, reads DGGITQSPKYLFRKEGQNVTLSCEQNLNHDAMYWYRQDPGQGLRLIYYSQIVNDFQKGDIAEGYSVSREKKESFPLTVTSAQKNPTAFYLCASSNGGVGEETQYFGPGTRLLVL.

This chain's CDR3 is CASSEGGGREQETQYF. For the CDR3, the DNA is TGTGCCAGCAGTGAAGGAGGCGGGAGGGAACAAGAGACCCAGTACTTC. This chain links TRBV25-1 with TRBJ2-5; 9 nucleotides match TRBD2. Trimming took 2 bases from V and 2 from J; bases not matched to a gene: 6. The CDR3 is 16 amino acids. Looked up from germline, CDR1 is MGHDK and CDR2 is SYGVNS.

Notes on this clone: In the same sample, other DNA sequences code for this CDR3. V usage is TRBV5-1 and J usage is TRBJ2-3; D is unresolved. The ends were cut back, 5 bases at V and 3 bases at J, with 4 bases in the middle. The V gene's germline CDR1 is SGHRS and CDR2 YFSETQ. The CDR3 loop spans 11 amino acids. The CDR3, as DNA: TGCGCCAGCAGTTTAACAGATACGCAGTATTTT. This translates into CASSLTDTQYF.

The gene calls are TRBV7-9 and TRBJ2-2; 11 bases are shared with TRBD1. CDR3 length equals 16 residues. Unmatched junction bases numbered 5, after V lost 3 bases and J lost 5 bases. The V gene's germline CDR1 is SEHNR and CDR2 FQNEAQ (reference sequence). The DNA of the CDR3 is TGTGCCAGCAGCTTTCGGACAGGGGGCGGAACCGGGGAGCTGTTTTTT. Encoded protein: CASSFRTGGGTGELFF.

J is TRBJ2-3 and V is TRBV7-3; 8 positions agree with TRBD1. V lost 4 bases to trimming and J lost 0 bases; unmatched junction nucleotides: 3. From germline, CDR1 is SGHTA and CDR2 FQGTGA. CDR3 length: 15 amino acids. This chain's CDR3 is CASSSTGASTDTQYF. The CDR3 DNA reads TGTGCCAGCAGCTCGACAGGGGCCAGCACAGATACGCAGTATTTT.

DNA for the CDR3: TGTGCCAGCAGTGAATACAGCGGTGTCGGGGAGCTGTTTTTT. It is translated as CASSEYSGVGELFF. This chain links TRBV2 with TRBJ2-2; perhaps TRBD2 as D (5 bases). Germline values: CDR1 SNHLY, CDR2 FYNNEI. There are 14 residues in the CDR3. Deletions cut 2 bases from V and 7 bases from J, with 11 bases between.

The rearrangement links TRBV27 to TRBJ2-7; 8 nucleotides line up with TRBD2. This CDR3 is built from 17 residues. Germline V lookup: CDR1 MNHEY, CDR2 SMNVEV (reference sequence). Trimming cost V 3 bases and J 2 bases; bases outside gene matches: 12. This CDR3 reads CASSFLSSGLGPYEQYF. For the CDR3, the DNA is TGTGCCAGCAGTTTTTTGTCTAGCGGGTTGGGACCCTACGAGCAGTACTTC.

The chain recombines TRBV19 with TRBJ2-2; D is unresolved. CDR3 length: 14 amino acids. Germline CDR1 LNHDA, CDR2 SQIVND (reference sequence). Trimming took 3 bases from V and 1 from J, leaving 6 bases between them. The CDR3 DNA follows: TGTGCCAGTAGTATTGTGAGGAACACCGGGGAGCTGTTTTTT. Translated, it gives CASSIVRNTGELFF.

The CDR3 loop reads CASSFSGRTDTQYF. CDR3 coding DNA: TGTGCCAGCAGCTTCTCGGGTAGGACAGATACGCAGTATTTT. This chain connects TRBV7-2 to TRBJ2-3; no clear D gene. V dropped 3 bases and J dropped 3 bases, with 10 bases sitting between them. The CDR3 loop spans 14 amino acids. Per the germline V gene, CDR1 is SGHTA and CDR2 is FQGNSA.

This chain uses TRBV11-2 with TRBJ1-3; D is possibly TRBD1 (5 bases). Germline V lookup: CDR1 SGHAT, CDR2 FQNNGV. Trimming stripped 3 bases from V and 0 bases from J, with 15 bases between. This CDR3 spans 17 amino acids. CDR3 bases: TGTGCCAGCAGCTTCAAACAGGCGCAGGACTCTGGAAACACCATATATTTT. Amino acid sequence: CASSFKQAQDSGNTIYF.

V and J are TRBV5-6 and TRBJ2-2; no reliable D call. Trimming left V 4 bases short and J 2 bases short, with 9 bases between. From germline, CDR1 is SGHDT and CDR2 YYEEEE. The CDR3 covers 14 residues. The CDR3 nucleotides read TGTGCCAGCAGCAACGGCGGAAACACCGGGGAGCTGTTTTTT. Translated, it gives CASSNGGNTGELFF.

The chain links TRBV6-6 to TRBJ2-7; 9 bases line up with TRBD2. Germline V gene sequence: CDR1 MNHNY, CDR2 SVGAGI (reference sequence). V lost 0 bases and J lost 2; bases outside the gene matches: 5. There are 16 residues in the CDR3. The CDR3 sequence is CASSYSRSGSAYEQYF. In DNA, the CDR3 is TGTGCCAGCAGTTACTCTCGTAGCGGGAGTGCCTACGAGCAGTACTTC.

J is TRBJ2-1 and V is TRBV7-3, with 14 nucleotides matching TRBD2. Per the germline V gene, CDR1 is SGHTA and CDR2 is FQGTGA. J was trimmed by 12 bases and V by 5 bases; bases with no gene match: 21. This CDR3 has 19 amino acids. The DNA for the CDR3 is TGTGCCAGCAGCCCATGGGGACAGCGAGAGGGACTAGCGGGAGTCGGGCAGTTCTTC. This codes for CASSPWGQREGLAGVGQFF.

CDR3 sequence (DNA): TGCGCCAGCAGCCTACGGGACAGGGTTTATGAGCAGTACTTC. Amino acids: CASSLRDRVYEQYF. This chain connects TRBV4-1 to TRBJ2-7, with TRBD1 matching over 9 bases. Germline CDR1 reads MGHRA; CDR2 reads YSYEKL. The V and J ends lost 4 bases and 7 bases, in that order; junction bases with no gene match: 8. This CDR3 spans 14 amino acids.

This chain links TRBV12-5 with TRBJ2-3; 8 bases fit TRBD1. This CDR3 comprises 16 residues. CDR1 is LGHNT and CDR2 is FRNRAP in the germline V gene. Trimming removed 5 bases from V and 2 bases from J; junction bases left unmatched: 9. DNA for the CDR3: TGTGCTAGTGGTCCGGGGACAGGAGCGTACACAGATACGCAGTATTTT. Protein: CASGPGTGAYTDTQYF. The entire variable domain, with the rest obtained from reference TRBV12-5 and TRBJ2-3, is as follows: DARVTQTPRHKVTEMGQEVTMRCQPILGHNTVFWYRQTMMQGLELLAYFRNRAPLDDSGMPKDRFSAEMPDATLATLKIQPSEPRDSAVYFCASGPGTGAYTDTQYFGPGTRLTVL.

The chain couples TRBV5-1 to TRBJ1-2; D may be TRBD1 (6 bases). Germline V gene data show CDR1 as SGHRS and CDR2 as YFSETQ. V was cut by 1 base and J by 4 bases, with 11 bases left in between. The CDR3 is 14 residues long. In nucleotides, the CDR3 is TGCGCCAGCAGCTTGTCGCAGGGGTCCTATGGCTACACCTTC. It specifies CASSLSQGSYGYTF.

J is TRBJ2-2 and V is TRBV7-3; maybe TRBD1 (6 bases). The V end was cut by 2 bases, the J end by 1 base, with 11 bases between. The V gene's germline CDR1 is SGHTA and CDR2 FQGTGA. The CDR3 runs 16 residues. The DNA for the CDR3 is TGTGCCAGCAGCTTACACGACAGGAGGAACACCGGGGAGCTGTTTTTT. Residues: CASSLHDRRNTGELFF.

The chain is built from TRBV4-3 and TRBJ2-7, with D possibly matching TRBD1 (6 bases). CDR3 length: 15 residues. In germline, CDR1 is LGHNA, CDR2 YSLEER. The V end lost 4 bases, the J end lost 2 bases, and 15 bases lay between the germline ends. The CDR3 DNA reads TGCGCCAGCAGCCTGGTGTGGGACACACCCTACGAGCAGTACTTC. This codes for CASSLVWDTPYEQYF.

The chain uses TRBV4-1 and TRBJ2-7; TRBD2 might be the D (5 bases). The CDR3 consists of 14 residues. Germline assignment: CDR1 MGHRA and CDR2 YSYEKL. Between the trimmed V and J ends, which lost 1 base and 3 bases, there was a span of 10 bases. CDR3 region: CASSQVDYRYEQYF. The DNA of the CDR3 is TGCGCCAGCAGCCAAGTTGACTACCGCTACGAGCAGTACTTC.

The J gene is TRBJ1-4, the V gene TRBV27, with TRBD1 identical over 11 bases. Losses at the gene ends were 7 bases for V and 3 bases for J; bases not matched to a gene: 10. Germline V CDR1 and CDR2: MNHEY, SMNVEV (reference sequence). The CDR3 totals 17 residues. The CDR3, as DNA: TGTGCCAGCACCCAACGAGGGACAGGGGGGGCTAATGAAAAACTGTTTTTT. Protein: CASTQRGTGGANEKLFF.

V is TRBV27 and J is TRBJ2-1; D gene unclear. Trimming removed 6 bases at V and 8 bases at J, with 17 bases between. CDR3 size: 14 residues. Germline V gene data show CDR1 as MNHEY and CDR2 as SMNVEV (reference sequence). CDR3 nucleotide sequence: TGTGCCAGCAGCCGCACACCCTTAGCTCATGAGCAGTTCTTC. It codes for CASSRTPLAHEQFF.

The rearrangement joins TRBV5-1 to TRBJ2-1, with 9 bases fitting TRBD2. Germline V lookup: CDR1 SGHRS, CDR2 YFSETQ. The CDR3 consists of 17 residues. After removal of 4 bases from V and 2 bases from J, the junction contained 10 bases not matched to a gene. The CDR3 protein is CASSGTSSPTAYNEQFF. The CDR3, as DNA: TGCGCCAGCAGCGGGACTAGCTCCCCTACGGCCTACAATGAGCAGTTCTTC.

CDR3 amino acids: CASSLRDSSHEQYF. The CDR3 bases are TGCGCCAGCAGCCTCCGGGACAGTTCTCACGAGCAGTACTTC. This chain uses TRBV5-1 with TRBJ2-7, with TRBD1 matching over 7 bases. Germline-derived CDR1 and CDR2 are SGHRS and YFSETQ. The V segment lost 4 bases and the J segment 5 bases; nucleotides outside the gene matches: 9. The CDR3 length is 14 residues.